The 8 T cell receptor beta chains listed next were all sequenced from one sample in a study of blood T cell repertoires in COVID-19. Clones were sequenced by immunoSEQ multiplex PCR, and TCRdb holds only the in-frame ones, with some missing. Here the sample spans hundreds of thousands of clones, approximately 91% being singletons. Source material: peripheral blood. These TCRs come from a woman aged 50 to 60 with COVID-19, enrolled during active disease.

This clone has just one count. The chain carries TRBV11-2 and TRBJ2-6, with D possibly TRBD1 on 5 matching bases. V was pared by 3 bases and J by 2 bases, with 8 bases between. Germline V gene lookup returns CDR1 SGHAT and CDR2 FQNNGV. This CDR3 has 15 residues. CDR3 protein: CASSFVGAGANVLTF. CDR3 DNA: TGTGCCAGCAGCTTCGTAGGGGCTGGGGCCAACGTCCTGACTTTC.

V is TRBV18 and J is TRBJ1-3; 9 nucleotides match TRBD1. The CDR3 is made up of 16 amino acids. Trimming removed 4 bases from V and 1 base from J; junction bases left unmatched: 5. CDR1 is KGHSH, CDR2 LQKENI, per germline. CDR3: CASSLGTGLSGNTIYF. CDR3 coding DNA: TGTGCCAGCTCACTCGGGACAGGGCTATCTGGAAACACCATATATTTT.

The J gene is TRBJ2-1, the V gene TRBV5-1; unclear D gene. With 2 bases removed from V and 5 bases from J, the gap between germline ends came to 5 bases. This CDR3 contains 12 residues. The germline V gene encodes CDR1 SGHRS and CDR2 YFSETQ. The DNA of the CDR3 is TGCGCCAGCAGCTTCACAGACAATGAGCAGTTCTTC. Protein product: CASSFTDNEQFF.

The genes are TRBV20-1 and TRBJ2-1, with 13 bases fitting TRBD2. V gave up 3 bases and J gave up 7 bases; unmatched junction bases: 6. Germline CDR1 is DFQATT and CDR2 is SNEGSKA (reference sequence). The CDR3 sequence is 15 residues long. This CDR3 reads CSASLTGLAGNEQFF. DNA of the CDR3: TGCAGTGCTAGTTTAACGGGACTAGCGGGGAATGAGCAGTTCTTC.

Only a few counts were recorded for this clone. The chain couples TRBV5-1 to TRBJ1-1, with 7 nucleotides matching TRBD1. Looked up from germline, CDR1 is SGHRS and CDR2 is YFSETQ. The CDR3 runs 15 residues. Germline trimming cut 4 bases from V and 3 bases from J; bases unmatched to any gene: 9. CDR3 amino acids: CASSPGAGGYTEAFF. The CDR3 DNA is TGCGCCAGCAGCCCGGGTGCAGGGGGTTACACTGAAGCTTTCTTT.

The chain couples TRBV9 to TRBJ1-2; possible D gene TRBD1, 6 bases. Germline CDR1 is SGDLS and CDR2 is YYNGEE. The CDR3 runs to 15 residues. Trimming pared 4 bases from V and 2 bases from J, leaving 15 bases between. CDR3 in amino acids: CASSPSGGRNYGYTF. CDR3 nucleotides: TGTGCCAGCAGCCCCTCGGGGGGCCGGAACTATGGCTACACCTTC.

This chain uses TRBV7-8 with TRBJ1-3; 8 nucleotides match TRBD1. The germline CDR1 and CDR2 sequences are SGHVS and FQNEAQ. The trim removed 3 bases at V and 2 bases at J, leaving 18 bases unmatched. The CDR3 consists of 20 residues. The CDR3 reads CASSFSSETGAFITGNTIYF. CDR3 coding DNA: TGTGCCAGCAGCTTTTCGTCCGAGACAGGGGCCTTTATAACTGGAAACACCATATATTTT. Drawing the rest from reference TRBV7-8 and TRBJ1-3, the complete variable domain is GAGVSQSPRYKVAKRGQDVALRCDPISGHVSLFWYQQALGQGPEFLTYFQNEAQLDKSGLPSDRFFAERPEGSVSTLKIQRTQQEDSAVYLCASSFSSETGAFITGNTIYFGEGSWLTVV.

This chain links TRBV30 with TRBJ1-1, with 8 bases matching TRBD1. Germline CDR1 is GTSNPN and CDR2 is SVGIG (reference sequence). This CDR3 is 12 amino acids long. V gave up 5 bases and J gave up 6 bases; unmatched junction bases: 5. The CDR3 DNA is TGTGCCTGGGCCGACAGGGGCCCTGAAGCTTTCTTT. It yields the protein CAWADRGPEAFF.